Only a few counts were recorded for the clone carrying this T cell receptor beta chain. What it recognizes is unknown. There are 16 residues in the CDR3. Trimming removed 3 bases from V and 1 base from J, with 10 bases in between. CDR1 is MRHNA, CDR2 SNTAGT, per germline. This sample was taken from a study of T cell repertoires in cytomegalovirus infection. Study background: Through public TCR beta signatures, both CMV infection and matching HLA type were indicated. Whole-study results and caveats: The study found HLA-C-restricted CMV-specific TCR beta clonotypes dominating the ex vivo response. Pooled public TCR beta family frequency picked out CMV carriers with the relevant HLA.

In TCRdb, the reads were re-called with MiXCR into one record per CDR3 protein. The table has around 170,000 distinct CDR3 sequences, 17% seen once. The sequence came from a human donor in good health (CMV status not recorded). Some clones in this sample may be carry-over from other donors' samples. The material sequenced was CD8+ T cells from PBMCs. This chain links TRBV6-4 with TRBJ2-6; D remains ambiguous. CDR3 nucleotides: TGTGCCAGCAGTGAGTTTTTAGGATCTGGGGCCAACGTCCTGACTTTC. Protein sequence: CASSEFLGSGANVLTF.